This is a list of T cell receptor delta chains from one sample in a study of gamma-delta chains in newborns, infants, children. With CATT, TCRdb re-called clones from the reads. The repertoire consists of over 4,000 delta-chain clones, with 5.2% occurring once and the leading ten covering around 6.4%. Sequencing input: blood. These receptors came from a child who was a newborn, infant or young child, either healthy, febrile or measles-vaccinated (not recorded which). Each CDR3 is given with its conserved first and last residue. The D gene is left open where the match is weak. Clone size appears in some rows only: once, few, many, or a class for an expanded clone.

J gene,V gene,clone size,D gene,CDR3 protein,CDR3 DNA
TRDJ1,TRDV1,medium-sized,NA,CALGELTPHPFLTDKLIF,TGTGCTCTTGGGGAACTAACTCCCCACCCTTTTCTCACCGATAAACTCATCTTT
TRDJ2,TRDV2,few,TRDD3,CACDKLGDTTTQLFF,TGTGCCTGCGACAAATTAGGGGATACGACAACACAACTCTTCTTT
TRDJ1,TRDV2,medium-sized,TRDD3,CACDNILPGVGDPPKYTDKLIF,TGTGCCTGTGACAATATCCTCCCCGGAGTGGGGGATCCTCCAAAGTACACCGATAAACTCATCTTT
TRDJ3,TRDV2,NA,TRDD3,CACDALLGDTLKSWDTRQMFF,TGTGCCTGTGACGCTCTTCTGGGGGATACGCTCAAGTCCTGGGACACCCGACAGATGTTTTTC
TRDJ1,TRDV2,medium-sized,NA,CACDTLEGGHLTDKLIF,TGTGCCTGTGACACCCTTGAAGGGGGGCACCTCACCGATAAACTCATCTTT
TRDJ3,TRDV2,medium-sized,NA,CACDATGYGSWDTRQMFF,TGTGCCTGTGACGCCACTGGGTATGGATCCTGGGACACCCGACAGATGTTTTTC
TRDJ1,TRDV1,NA,NA,CALGVQYTSVDKLIF,TGTGCTCTTGGGGTCCAATATACGAGTGTCGATAAACTCATCTTT
TRDJ3,TRDV2,medium-sized,TRDD3,CACDDNWGIRWDTRQMFF,TGTGCCTGTGACGATAACTGGGGGATACGCTGGGACACCCGACAGATGTTTTTC
TRDJ1,TRDV2,few,NA,CACDLPGDTDKLIF,TGTGCCTGTGACCTACCGGGGGACACCGATAAACTCATCTTT
TRDJ3,TRDV2,NA,TRDD3,CACDTVGDTPSWDTRQMFF,TGTGCCTGTGACACCGTGGGGGATACCCCGTCCTGGGACACCCGACAGATGTTTTTC
TRDJ3,TRDV2,few,TRDD3,CACDTGELKGYAWDTRQMFF,TGTGCCTGTGACACCGGCGAGTTAAAGGGATACGCCTGGGACACCCGACAGATGTTTTTC
TRDJ1,TRDV2,NA,TRDD3,CACDTLGEGPYTDKLIF,TGTGCCTGTGACACACTGGGGGAGGGACCGTACACCGATAAACTCATCTTT
TRDJ1,TRDV2,medium-sized,TRDD3,CACDPVLGDTRTDKLIF,TGTGCCTGTGACCCCGTACTGGGGGATACGCGCACCGATAAACTCATCTTT
TRDJ1,TRDV2,medium-sized,NA,CACDTVSSYTDKLIF,TGTGCCTGTGACACCGTATCTTCGTACACCGATAAACTCATCTTT
TRDJ1,TRDV2,medium-sized,TRDD3,CACDTLGGYDRGKLIF,TGTGCCTGTGACACTCTTGGGGGATACGACCGCGGTAAACTCATCTTT
TRDJ1,TRDV2,medium-sized,TRDD3,CACDTVGIKRTDKLIF,TGTGCCTGTGACACGGTGGGGATAAAGAGGACCGATAAACTCATCTTT
TRDJ1,TRDV2,NA,TRDD3,CACDTVSAGGGYFSTDKLIF,TGTGCCTGTGACACCGTTTCCGCCGGTGGGGGATACTTTTCCACCGATAAACTCATCTTT
TRDJ2,TRDV1,few,TRDD2,CALRSLPTSQGVIGIAQLFF,TGTGCTCTTAGAAGCCTTCCTACTTCCCAGGGGGTGATAGGAATAGCACAACTCTTCTTT
TRDJ1,TRDV2,few,NA,CACDPLGLYTGKLIF,TGTGCCTGTGACCCCCTGGGGCTCTACACCGGTAAACTCATCTTT
TRDJ2,TRDV2,large,NA,CACDTVSPLTAQLFF,TGTGCCTGTGACACCGTGAGCCCTTTGACAGCACAACTCTTCTTT
TRDJ1,TRDV2,medium-sized,NA,CACDTLDLSYDKLIF,TGTGCCTGTGACACTCTCGACCTGTCTTACGATAAACTCATCTTT
TRDJ3,TRDV2,few,NA,CACDTVGGRSSWDTRQMFF,TGTGCCTGTGACACCGTAGGGGGAAGAAGCTCCTGGGACACCCGACAGATGTTTTTC
TRDJ1,TRDV2,few,TRDD3,CACDPLGDGRNFRLIYTDKLIF,TGTGCCTGTGACCCACTGGGGGATGGACGCAACTTTCGCTTAATTTACACCGATAAACTCATCTTT
TRDJ1,TRDV2,medium-sized,TRDD3,CACDGLGDTGTDKLIF,TGTGCCTGTGACGGGCTGGGGGATACGGGCACCGATAAACTCATCTTT
TRDJ2,TRDV2,medium-sized,TRDD3,CACDTVGLGDPLTAQLFF,TGTGCCTGTGACACCGTGGGGCTGGGGGATCCTCTGACAGCACAACTCTTCTTT
TRDJ3,TRDV2,NA,TRDD3,CACDAGTGGYQGSWDTRQMFF,TGTGCCTGTGACGCCGGTACTGGGGGATATCAAGGCTCCTGGGACACCCGACAGATGTTTTTC
TRDJ3,TRDV2,few,TRDD3,CACDTLGDSSWDTRQMFF,TGCGCCTGTGACACGCTGGGGGATTCGTCCTGGGACACCCGGCAGATGTTTTTC
TRDJ2,TRDV2,NA,TRDD3,CACDTVLGDTLLTALLFF,TGTGCCTGTGACACCGTACTGGGGGATACGCTTTTGACAGCACTACTCTTCTTT
TRDJ1,TRDV2,medium-sized,TRDD3,CACDAVLGDTRGRDDKLIF,TGTGCCTGTGACGCCGTACTGGGGGATACGCGAGGGAGGGACGATAAACTCATCTTT
TRDJ3,TRDV2,NA,TRDD3,CACDTASSWGSSWDTRQMFF,TGTGCCTGTGACACCGCATCCTCCTGGGGGAGCTCCTGGGACACCCGACAGATGTTTTTC
TRDJ1,TRDV2,medium-sized,TRDD3,CACDKLGDTDKLIF,TGTGCCTGTGACAAACTGGGGGATACCGATAAACTCATCTTT
TRDJ3,TRDV2,NA,TRDD3,CACDTGDWGSSWDTRQMFF,TGTGCCTGTGACACCGGAGACTGGGGGAGCTCCTGGGACACCCGACAGATGTTTTTC
TRDJ2,TRDV1,few,TRDD3,CALGEQSLLGDALSLTAQLFF,TGTGCTCTTGGGGAACAATCTCTACTGGGGGATGCGCTATCTTTGACAGCTCAACTCTTCTTT
TRDJ3,TRDV2,few,NA,CACDPLEGPWDTRQMFF,TGTGCCTGTGACCCCCTGGAGGGGCCCTGGGACACCCGACAGATGTTTTTC
TRDJ3,TRDV2,NA,NA,CACDTWGSSSWDTRQMFF,TGTGCCTGTGACACCTGGGGGTCGAGCTCCTGGGACACCCGACAGATGTTTTTC
TRDJ3,TRDV2,few,TRDD3,CACDSLGESSWDTRQMFF,TGTGCCTGTGACTCCCTGGGGGAAAGCTCCTGGGACACCCGACAGATGTTTTTC
TRDJ3,TRDV2,medium-sized,TRDD3,CACDTLGDSSWDTRQMFF,TGTGCCTGTGACACGCTGGGGGATTCGTCCTGGGACACCCGACAGATGTTTTTC
TRDJ1,TRDV2,few,TRDD3,CACDTVAGGYDTGKLIF,TGTGCCTGTGACACCGTGGCTGGGGGATACGACACCGGTAAACTCATCTTT
TRDJ1,TRDV2,NA,TRDD3,CACDTYRAPWGILGRDTDKLIF,TGTGCCTGTGACACCTACCGGGCTCCTTGGGGGATACTCGGAAGAGACACCGATAAACTCATCTTT
TRDJ1,TRDV2,few,TRDD3,CACDTLGDTGKLIF,TGCGCCTGTGACACGCTGGGGGATACGGGAAAACTCATCTTT
TRDJ1,TRDV2,medium-sized,TRDD3,CACDTVLSSPGTGGEDYTDKLIF,TGTGCCTGTGACACCGTTCTTTCTTCCCCCGGTACTGGGGGGGAGGATTACACCGATAAACTCATCTTT
TRDJ1,TRDV2,NA,NA,CACDTVGGTDKLIF,TGTGCCTGTGACACCGTCGGTGGGACCGATAAACTCATCTTT
TRDJ3,TRDV2,medium-sized,TRDD3,CACDVLGDISSWDTRQMFF,TGTGCCTGTGACGTACTGGGGGATATCAGCTCCTGGGACACCCGACAGATGTTTTTC
TRDJ3,TRDV2,few,TRDD3,CACDNWGSSWDTRQMFF,TGTGCCTGTGACAACTGGGGGAGCTCCTGGGACACCCGACAGATGTTTTTC
TRDJ1,TRDV1,medium-sized,NA,CALGALSFPKTYTDKLIF,TGTGCTCTTGGGGCGCTGTCCTTCCCCAAAACGTACACCGATAAACTCATCTTT
TRDJ3,TRDV2,few,TRDD3,CACDSVGDTGQSWDTRQMFF,TGTGCCTGCGACTCCGTGGGGGATACTGGTCAATCCTGGGACACCCGACAGATGTTTTTC
TRDJ1,TRDV2,NA,TRDD3,CACDPVLGYLSTDKLIF,TGTGCCTGTGATCCTGTACTGGGGTACCTCTCCACCGATAAACTCATCTTT
TRDJ1,TRDV2,NA,TRDD3,CACDTAAGGIRADKLIF,TGTGCCTGTGACACCGCGGCTGGGGGAATCAGGGCCGATAAACTCATCTTT
TRDJ1,TRDV2,NA,TRDD3,CACDTVSTGGYPYTDKLIF,TGTGCCTGTGACACCGTAAGTACTGGGGGATATCCTTACACCGATAAACTCATCTTT
TRDJ2,TRDV2,few,TRDD3,CAWDTVLGDTGILTAQLFF,TGTGCCTGGGACACCGTACTGGGGGATACGGGGATTTTGACAGCACAACTCTTCTTT
TRDJ1,TRDV1,NA,TRDD3,CALGNPMEEYWGILRADKLIF,TGTGCTCTTGGGAACCCTATGGAGGAGTACTGGGGGATACTTAGGGCCGATAAACTCATCTTT
TRDJ2,TRDV2,NA,NA,CACDAMGAQLLTAQLFF,TGTGCCTGTGACGCTATGGGGGCCCAACTGTTGACAGCACAACTCTTCTTT
TRDJ1,TRDV2,medium-sized,NA,CACDPLGGQYTDKLIF,TGTGCCTGTGACCCCTTGGGGGGTCAGTACACCGATAAACTCATCTTT
TRDJ2,TRDV2,medium-sized,TRDD3,CACDTLLGDTAQLFF,TGTGCCTGTGACACTCTACTGGGGGATACAGCACAACTCTTCTTT
TRDJ2,TRDV2,few,TRDD3,CACDPWGMTAQPFF,TGTGCCTGTGACCCCTGGGGGATGACAGCACAACCCTTCTTT
TRDJ1,TRDV1,few,TRDD3,CALGVSYWGISPYTDKLIF,TGTGCTCTTGGGGTCTCGTATTGGGGGATCAGCCCGTACACCGATAAACTTATCTTT
TRDJ1,TRDV2,medium-sized,TRDD3,CACDTLRPYVGETKLIF,TGTGCCTGTGACACCCTTCGTCCTTACGTGGGGGAAACAAAACTCATCTTT